This passage covers 19 T cell receptor beta chains from one sample sequenced in a study of blood T cell repertoires in COVID-19. The method was immunoSEQ multiplex PCR; TCRdb's version includes in-frame clones alone and lacks a portion of them. The profile shows 90,000 to 130,000 clones, 86% of them singletons. Sequenced material: peripheral blood. The receptor set was obtained from a man between 40 and 49 years old with acute or convalescent COVID-19.

The chain joins TRBV29-1 to TRBJ2-5; D may be TRBD2 (5 bases). CDR1 SQVTM and CDR2 ANQGSEA come from the germline V gene. The V end lost 0 bases, the J end lost 5 bases, and 7 bases lay between the germline ends. This CDR3 spans 12 amino acids. The CDR3 here is CSVEDRRETQYF. The CDR3 DNA reads TGCAGCGTTGAAGACAGGAGGGAGACCCAGTACTTC.

The chain employs TRBV6-1 and TRBJ1-1; 9 bases map to TRBD1. Germline-derived CDR1 and CDR2 are MNHNS and SASEGT. Trimming at V came to 3 bases and at J to 5 bases, leaving 4 bases not matched to a gene. The CDR3 is 14 residues long. CDR3 amino acids: CASSETGGGTEAFF. Here the CDR3 DNA reads TGTGCCAGCAGTGAGACAGGGGGGGGGACTGAAGCTTTCTTT.

The V call is TRBV19, the J call TRBJ1-5; D gene ambiguous. The CDR3 spans 15 residues. The germline V gene encodes CDR1 LNHDA and CDR2 SQIVND (reference sequence). The V end lost 7 bases, the J end lost 1 base, and 14 bases lay between the germline ends. The DNA for the CDR3 is TGTGCCAGTACCTACGGGGTCGGGAGCAATCAGCCCCAGCATTTT. It encodes CASTYGVGSNQPQHF.

The V and J genes are TRBV2 and TRBJ2-7; 8 bases match TRBD1. Germline CDR1 SNHLY, CDR2 FYNNEI. The CDR3 runs 13 residues. V was clipped by 7 bases and J by 1 base; unmatched bases: 3. CDR3 sequence reads: CASKRQGSYEQYF. CDR3 in DNA: TGTGCCAGCAAAAGACAGGGGTCCTACGAGCAGTACTTC. Full variable domain (missing parts from reference TRBV2 and TRBJ2-7): EPEVTQTPSHQVTQMGQEVILRCVPISNHLYFYWYRQILGQKVEFLVSFYNNEISEKSEIFDDQFSVERPDGSNFTLKIRSTKLEDSAMYFCASKRQGSYEQYFGPGTRLTVT.

The chain recombines TRBV10-2 with TRBJ2-7, with 14 bases fitting TRBD2. The V gene's germline CDR1 is WSHSY and CDR2 SAAADI. V dropped 8 bases and J dropped 2; count of bases not matched to a gene: 2. The CDR3 covers 14 residues. CDR3 sequence: CASGTSGGTYEQYF. DNA for the CDR3: TGCGCCAGCGGGACTAGCGGGGGAACCTACGAGCAGTACTTC.

V gene TRBV5-4 combines with J gene TRBJ2-7; 7 bases agree with TRBD1. This CDR3 has 13 residues. Germline CDR1 is SGHNT and CDR2 is YYREEE (reference sequence). Trimming took 3 bases from V and 3 from J; bases not matched to a gene: 3. The DNA for the CDR3 is TGTGCCAGCAGCTCGACAGGGATCTACGAGCAGTACTTC. This gives the protein CASSSTGIYEQYF.

The rearrangement uses TRBV6-5 and TRBJ1-1, with no clear D. Germline loops: CDR1 MNHEY, CDR2 SVGAGI. This CDR3 contains 11 residues. V was cut by 8 bases and J by 6 bases, with 10 bases left in between. The CDR3 protein is CASGPASEAFF. The CDR3 region has the DNA TGTGCCAGCGGGCCAGCTTCTGAAGCTTTCTTT.

This chain links TRBV13 with TRBJ1-1; 12 bases map to TRBD1. There are 16 residues in the CDR3. Germline CDR1 PRHDT, CDR2 FYEKMQ (reference sequence). The ends lost 4 bases at V and 8 bases at J; junction bases unmatched: 11. The CDR3 sequence: CASSSPGTGGPGEAFF. The CDR3 DNA follows: TGTGCCAGCAGCTCCCCCGGGACAGGGGGCCCGGGGGAAGCTTTCTTT.

The rearrangement joins TRBV6-1 to TRBJ2-7, with D possibly TRBD1 on 5 matching bases. Germline CDR1 and CDR2: MNHNS and SASEGT. V shed 2 bases and J shed 3 bases, with 17 bases lying between them. This CDR3 is 16 amino acids long. The CDR3 nucleotides are TGTGCCAGCAGTGAAAGCTGGGGCGGCCCCCGCTACGAGCAGTACTTC. As protein: CASSESWGGPRYEQYF.

This clone appeared many times. The rearrangement links TRBV27 to TRBJ1-2; possibly TRBD1 for D (5 bases). Trimming shortened V by 0 bases and J by 2 bases, and 10 bases separated the two germline ends. The CDR3 loop spans 15 amino acids. Looked up from germline, CDR1 is MNHEY and CDR2 is SMNVEV (reference sequence). CDR3 sequence: CASSLSAGFNYGYTF. The CDR3 DNA reads TGTGCCAGCAGTTTATCAGCAGGGTTCAACTATGGCTACACCTTC.

The chain uses TRBV7-9 and TRBJ2-2, with D possibly TRBD2 on 7 matching bases. This CDR3 region has 15 residues. V lost 6 bases and J 0 bases, leaving 11 bases between the germline ends. Germline-derived CDR1 and CDR2 are SEHNR and FQNEAQ (reference sequence). CDR3 region: CASRAGAANTGELFF. DNA of the CDR3: TGTGCCAGCAGGGCGGGGGCGGCGAACACCGGGGAGCTGTTTTTT.

The rearrangement uses TRBV5-1 and TRBJ1-4; a weak D match, TRBD1 (5 bases). CDR3 size: 16 residues. Germline V gene data show CDR1 as SGHRS and CDR2 as YFSETQ. With 0 bases removed from V and 0 bases from J, the gap between germline ends came to 9 bases. The CDR3 sequence: CASSLAGRATNEKLFF. The CDR3 DNA sequence: TGCGCCAGCAGCTTGGCCGGCAGGGCAACTAATGAAAAACTGTTTTTT.

This clone has just one count. This sequence joins TRBV3-1 (or the pseudogene TRBV3-2) and TRBJ1-2; TRBD1 matches at 8 bases. Germline V gene sequence: CDR1 LGHDT, CDR2 YNNKEL (reference sequence). V shed 0 bases and J 8 bases; nucleotides not matched to a gene: 5. There are 14 residues in the CDR3. The DNA of the CDR3 is TGTGCCAGCAGCCAAGATGGACAGGGTTTGGGCTACACCTTC. Translation gives CASSQDGQGLGYTF.

Only a few counts were recorded for this clone. The gene calls are TRBV20-1 and TRBJ1-1; the D gene is possibly TRBD1 (6 bases). The CDR3 consists of 14 residues. The germline V gene encodes CDR1 DFQATT and CDR2 SNEGSKA (reference sequence). V gave up 3 bases and J gave up 1 base, with 12 bases separating them. DNA for the CDR3: TGCAGTGCTAGTCGGGGGGGCTGGAACACTGAAGCTTTCTTT. This sequence encodes CSASRGGWNTEAFF.

A few counts support this clone. The rearrangement uses TRBV6-2 or TRBV6-3 and TRBJ1-5; D perhaps matches TRBD1 (6 bases). CDR1 and CDR2 from the germline V gene are MNHEY and SVGEGT. Trimming pared 4 bases from V and 7 bases from J, leaving 17 bases between. This CDR3 has 15 amino acids. CDR3 sequence: CASSLGHSAVQPQHF. CDR3 coding DNA: TGTGCCAGCAGTTTGGGACATTCGGCCGTCCAGCCCCAGCATTTT.

This chain connects TRBV19 to TRBJ1-1, with TRBD1 as a possible D gene (6 bases). Germline values: CDR1 LNHDA, CDR2 SQIVND (reference sequence). V was shortened by 10 bases and J by 1 base, with 7 bases between the two germline ends. CDR3 length equals 11 residues. CDR3 nucleotide sequence: TGTGCCACCAGGGGGAACACTGAAGCTTTCTTT. It codes for CATRGNTEAFF.

V usage is TRBV6-5 and J usage is TRBJ2-1; no definite D call. Germline assignment: CDR1 MNHEY and CDR2 SVGAGI. The CDR3 has 14 residues. V was cut by 5 bases and J by 0 bases, with 8 bases left in between. Here the CDR3 reads CASSQTSSYNEQFF. The DNA for the CDR3 is TGTGCCAGCAGTCAAACCAGCTCCTACAATGAGCAGTTCTTC.

The gene calls are TRBV5-5 and TRBJ2-2; TRBD2 matches at 12 bases. CDR3 length: 18 amino acids. The V segment lost 1 base and the J segment 4 bases; nucleotides outside the gene matches: 8. Per the germline V gene, CDR1 is SGHKS and CDR2 is YYEKEE (reference sequence). The DNA of the CDR3 is TGTGCCAGCAGCTTGAGGATCGGACTAGCGGGAAGCACCGGGGAGCTGTTTTTT. Translating it yields CASSLRIGLAGSTGELFF.

In its sample, this clone was seen once. The V and J genes are TRBV3-1 (or the pseudogene TRBV3-2) and TRBJ1-1; TRBD1 aligns across 7 bases. The CDR3 has 15 amino acids. Looked up from germline, CDR1 is LGHDT and CDR2 is YNNKEL (reference sequence). Trimming cost V 5 bases and J 4 bases; bases outside gene matches: 10. CDR3 loop: CASSFFTRGTTEAFF. In DNA, the CDR3 is TGTGCCAGCAGCTTCTTCACCAGGGGGACCACTGAAGCTTTCTTT.